The clone carrying this T cell receptor beta chain was counted once. These data come from a study of blood T cell repertoires in COVID-19. Study-level information: Spain, Italy and the United States supplied samples that represented acute and convalescent COVID-19. PBMCs, B-cell-depleted T cells, or T cells were the source of the cDNA or gDNA that made up the material.

Under the authors' procedure: Cell counts per sample came from amplifying reference gene primers. Libraries were prepared by immunoSEQ multiplex PCR; TCRdb keeps only in-frame clonotypes and omits some of them. V, J and clone size are taken as reported in that table, and D and trimming were inferred from the DNA itself. The sample includes some 350,000 clones, around 87% of them seen just once. Sequenced material: PBMCs or T cells enriched from blood (not recorded which). This clonotype was sampled from a young woman who had recovered from COVID-19.

This chain's CDR3 is CASSSGLGLDILDTQYF. The CDR3 DNA follows: TGTGCCAGCAGCTCCGGACTGGGACTAGATATTCTAGATACGCAGTATTTT. This chain uses TRBV7-9 with TRBJ2-3; 8 nucleotides agree with TRBD2. The CDR3 runs 17 residues. V dropped 4 bases and J dropped 5; count of bases not matched to a gene: 14. Germline CDR1 SEHNR, CDR2 FQNEAQ (reference sequence). Full variable domain (rest looked up from reference TRBV7-9 and TRBJ2-3): DTGVSQNPRHKITKRGQNVTFRCDPISEHNRLYWYRQTLGQGPEFLTYFQNEAQLEKSRLLSDRFSAERPKGSFSTLEIQRTEQGDSAMYLCASSSGLGLDILDTQYFGPGTRLTVL.